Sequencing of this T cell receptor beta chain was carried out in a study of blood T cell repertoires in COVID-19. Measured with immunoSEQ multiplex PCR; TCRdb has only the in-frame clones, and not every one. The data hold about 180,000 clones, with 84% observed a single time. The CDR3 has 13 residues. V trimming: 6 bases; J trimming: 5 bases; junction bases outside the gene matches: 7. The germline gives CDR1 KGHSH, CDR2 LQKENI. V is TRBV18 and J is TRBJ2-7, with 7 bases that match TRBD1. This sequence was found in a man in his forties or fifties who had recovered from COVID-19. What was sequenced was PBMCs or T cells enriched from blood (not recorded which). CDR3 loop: CASSSDRDHEQYF. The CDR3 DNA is TGTGCCAGCTCTTCAGACAGGGACCACGAGCAGTACTTC.